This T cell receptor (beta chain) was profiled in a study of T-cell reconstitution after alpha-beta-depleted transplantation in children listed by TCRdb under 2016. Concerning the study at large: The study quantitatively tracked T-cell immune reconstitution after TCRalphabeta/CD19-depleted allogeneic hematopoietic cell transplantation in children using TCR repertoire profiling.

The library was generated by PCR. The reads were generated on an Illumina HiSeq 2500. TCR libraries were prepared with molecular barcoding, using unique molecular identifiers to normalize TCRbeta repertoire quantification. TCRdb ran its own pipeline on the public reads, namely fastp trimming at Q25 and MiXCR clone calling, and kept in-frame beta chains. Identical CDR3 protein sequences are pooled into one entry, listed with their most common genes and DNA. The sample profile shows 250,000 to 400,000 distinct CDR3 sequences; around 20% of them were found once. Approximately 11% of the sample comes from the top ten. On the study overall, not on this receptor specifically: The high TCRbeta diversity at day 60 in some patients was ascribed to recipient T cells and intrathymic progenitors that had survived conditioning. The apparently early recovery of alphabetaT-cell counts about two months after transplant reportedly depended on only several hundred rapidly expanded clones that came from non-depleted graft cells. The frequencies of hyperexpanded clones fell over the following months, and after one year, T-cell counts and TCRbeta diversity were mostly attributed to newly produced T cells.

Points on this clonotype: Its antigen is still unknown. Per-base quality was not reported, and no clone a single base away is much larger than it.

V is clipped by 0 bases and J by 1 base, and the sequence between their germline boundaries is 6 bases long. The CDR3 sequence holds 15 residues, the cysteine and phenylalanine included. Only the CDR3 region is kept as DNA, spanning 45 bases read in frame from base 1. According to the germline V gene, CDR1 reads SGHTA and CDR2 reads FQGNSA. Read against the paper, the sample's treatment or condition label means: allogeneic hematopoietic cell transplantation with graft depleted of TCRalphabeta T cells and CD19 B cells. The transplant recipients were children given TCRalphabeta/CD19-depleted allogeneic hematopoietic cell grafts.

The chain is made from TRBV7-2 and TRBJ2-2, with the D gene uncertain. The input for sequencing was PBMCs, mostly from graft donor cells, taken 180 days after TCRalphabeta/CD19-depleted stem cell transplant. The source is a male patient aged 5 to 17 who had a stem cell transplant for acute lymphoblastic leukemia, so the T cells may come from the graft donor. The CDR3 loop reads CASSLALKNTGELFF. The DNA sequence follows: TGTGCCAGCAGCTTAGCGCTAAAGAACACCGGGGAGCTGTTTTTT.